Listed here is a single TCR beta chain. The V and J ends lost 4 bases and 2 bases respectively, with 11 bases between them. CDR3 length: 13 amino acids. The germline V gene encodes CDR1 SQVTM and CDR2 ANQGSEA. The sample belongs to a study of blood T cell repertoires in COVID-19. Study details: Acute and convalescent COVID-19 specimens originated in the United States, Italy and Spain.

Produced via immunoSEQ multiplex PCR; TCRdb's table is partial and in-frame only. Of more than 85,000 clones in the sample, about 84% were seen once. The TCR comes from a human donor in a cohort sampled during active COVID-19. The chain combines TRBV29-1 with TRBJ1-1; D call uncertain. The sample consisted of peripheral blood. The CDR3 reads CSVVGRGNTEAFF. CDR3 nucleotides: TGCAGCGTTGTTGGTCGGGGAAACACTGAAGCTTTCTTT.